The sequence of this T cell receptor (beta chain) was determined in a study of shared clonotypes between healthy human individuals. Study-wide findings and caveats: Clonotype sharing levels among donors were expected to vary with sequencing depth.

TCRdb keeps only in-frame clones here, not all; method: immunoSEQ multiplex PCR. This repertoire shows approximately 2.5 million clones, over 85% found once; its top ten account for approximately 0.36%. The V segment lost 4 bases and the J segment 4 bases; nucleotides outside the gene matches: 10. The CDR3 has 15 amino acids. Per germline, CDR1 MNHNS and CDR2 SASEGT. About this clone itself: Its antigen is currently unknown.

The source of this sequence is a man between 18 and 35 years old in good health. Some clones in this sample may be carry-over from other donors' samples. The sample consisted of naive CD4+ T cells from PBMCs. The subset denotes: CD45RA+ positively selected. This chain uses TRBV6-1 with TRBJ2-7, with 7 bases that match TRBD1. Written as DNA, the CDR3 is TGTGCCAGCAGTGCATTCTTAATGGACAGGTACGAGCAGTACTTC. It codes for CASSAFLMDRYEQYF.